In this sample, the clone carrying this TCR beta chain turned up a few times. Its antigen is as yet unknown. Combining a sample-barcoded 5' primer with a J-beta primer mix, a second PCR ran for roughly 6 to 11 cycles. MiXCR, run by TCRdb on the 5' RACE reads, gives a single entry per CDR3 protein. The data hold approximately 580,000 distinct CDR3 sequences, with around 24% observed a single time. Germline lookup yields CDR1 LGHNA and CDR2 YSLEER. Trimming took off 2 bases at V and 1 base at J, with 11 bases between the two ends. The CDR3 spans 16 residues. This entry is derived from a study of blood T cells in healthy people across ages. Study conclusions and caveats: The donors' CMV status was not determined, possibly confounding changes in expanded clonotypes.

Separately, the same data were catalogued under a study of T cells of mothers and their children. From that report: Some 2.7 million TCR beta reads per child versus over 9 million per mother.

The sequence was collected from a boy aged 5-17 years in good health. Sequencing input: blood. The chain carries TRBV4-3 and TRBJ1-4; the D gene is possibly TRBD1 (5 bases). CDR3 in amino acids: CASSQRATVTNEKLFF. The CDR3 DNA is TGCGCCAGCAGCCAAAGGGCGACAGTAACTAATGAAAAACTGTTTTTT.